This TCR beta chain appears in the sequencing data of a study of cytomegalovirus exposure and HLA in healthy donors. The primer mix had 60 Vbeta and 13 Jbeta primers. In the source study's methods: About 80 million unique TCR beta chains, 9.5 million to 11 million of them shared, were counted by a later analysis. Only in-frame clones appear in the TCRdb table, and some are missing; sequencing was by immunoSEQ multiplex PCR. V and J calls and clone size are as listed in that table; D and trimming were resolved from the DNA. The data contain 95,000 to 110,000 clones, more than 70% of them seen just once; the ten biggest clones take up 7.8%. Germline V gene sequence: CDR1 SGHAT, CDR2 FQDESV (reference sequence). The CDR3 spans 16 residues. Unmatched junction bases numbered 9, after V lost 1 base and J lost 7 bases.

The clonotype comes from a man aged 30-40 years in good health and CMV-seronegative. The specimen was PBMCs. The chain combines TRBV11-1 with TRBJ2-2, with TRBD2 matching 7 bases. CDR3 DNA: TGTGCCAGCAGCTTAGAGACTAGCAGTAGTCTCGGGGAGCTGTTTTTT. Translating it yields CASSLETSSSLGELFF.